The 26 T cell receptor beta chains in this list originate from one sample, sequenced in a study of OX40 agonist ivuxolimab in advanced cancers. The assay was immunoSEQ multiplex PCR, and TCRdb's table has in-frame clones only and misses some. Of around 65,000 clones listed, less than 95% are singletons. The material sequenced was CD4+ or CD8+ T cells sorted from blood, taken in a trial of the OX40 agonist ivuxolimab. These receptors were taken from an adult with an advanced solid tumor such as melanoma, head and neck, liver or kidney cancer.

V and J are TRBV4-3 and TRBJ1-2, with D possibly TRBD1 on 6 matching bases. V lost 1 base and J lost 3, with 12 bases in between. The CDR3 is made up of 15 amino acids. CDR1 and CDR2 (germline): LGHNA, YSLEER. CDR3 nucleotides: TGCGCCAGCAGCCAAGGGGGGCGGACGGACTATGGCTACACCTTC. Its translation: CASSQGGRTDYGYTF.

The chain employs TRBV28 and TRBJ1-4, with 9 bases aligning to TRBD1. The CDR3 has 18 amino acids. Germline CDR1 is MDHEN and CDR2 is SYDVKM. The trim removed 6 bases at V and 0 bases at J, leaving 11 bases unmatched. The CDR3: CASSFRRGQGATNEKLFF. CDR3 DNA sequence: TGTGCCAGCAGCTTTCGTCGGGGACAGGGCGCAACTAATGAAAAACTGTTTTTT.

This chain uses TRBV11-3 with TRBJ2-2; D remains unclear. There are 13 residues in the CDR3. V lost 5 bases to trimming and J lost 3 bases, with 7 bases between them. The germline V gene has CDR1 SGHNT and CDR2 YENEEA. In DNA, the CDR3 is TGTGCCAGCAGCCCTAGGGACACCGGGGAGCTGTTTTTT. Its protein is CASSPRDTGELFF.

Within the sample, this clone is medium-sized. The chain couples TRBV5-1 to TRBJ1-2, with 9 bases that match TRBD1. In germline, CDR1 is SGHRS, CDR2 YFSETQ. The junction had 8 bases not matched to a gene; V was cut back by 4 bases and J by 4 bases. This CDR3 is 15 amino acids long. CDR3 loop: CASSEGDRVVYGYTF. In DNA, the CDR3 is TGCGCCAGCAGCGAAGGGGACAGGGTGGTCTATGGCTACACCTTC.

The chain links TRBV28 to TRBJ2-1; D gene ambiguous. Deletions cut 6 bases from V and 4 bases from J, with 7 bases between. The CDR3 is 12 amino acids. Germline CDR1 reads MDHEN; CDR2 reads SYDVKM. The CDR3 is CASRSGYNEQFF. CDR3 DNA sequence: TGTGCCAGCAGATCAGGTTACAATGAGCAGTTCTTC. Full variable domain (missing parts from reference TRBV28 and TRBJ2-1): DVKVTQSSRYLVKRTGEKVFLECVQDMDHENMFWYRQDPGLGLRLIYFSYDVKMKEKGDIPEGYSVSREKKERFSLILESASTNQTSMYLCASRSGYNEQFFGPGTRLTVL.

This chain links TRBV7-9 with TRBJ2-2, with unresolved D. The V end lost 1 base, the J end lost 1 base, and 4 bases lay between the germline ends. This CDR3 has 14 amino acids. Per the germline V gene, CDR1 is SEHNR and CDR2 is FQNEAQ (reference sequence). The DNA of the CDR3 is TGTGCCAGCAGCTTAGTTCTGAACACCGGGGAGCTGTTTTTT. Translation: CASSLVLNTGELFF. Combining the CDR3 with reference TRBV7-9 and TRBJ2-2 gives the whole variable domain DTGVSQNPRHKITKRGQNVTFRCDPISEHNRLYWYRQTLGQGPEFLTYFQNEAQLEKSRLLSDRFSAERPKGSFSTLEIQRTEQGDSAMYLCASSLVLNTGELFFGEGSRLTVL.

This clone was recorded a few times. The rearrangement joins TRBV7-6 to TRBJ2-7; D is perhaps TRBD2 (6 bases). Germline V CDR1 and CDR2: SGHVS, FNYEAQ. This CDR3 region has 17 residues. Trimming removed 5 bases from V and 0 bases from J, with 20 bases in between. The CDR3 sequence: CASSTGTLGPHSYEQYF. CDR3 in DNA: TGTGCCAGCAGCACCGGGACTCTCGGTCCCCACTCCTACGAGCAGTACTTC. Supplemented by reference TRBV7-6 and TRBJ2-7, the full variable domain reads GAGVSQSPRYKVTKRGQDVALRCDPISGHVSLYWYRQALGQGPEFLTYFNYEAQQDKSGLPNDRFSAERPEGSISTLTIQRTEQRDSAMYRCASSTGTLGPHSYEQYFGPGTRLTVT.

The chain carries TRBV6-5 and TRBJ2-7; possibly TRBD2 for D (6 bases). CDR1 is MNHEY, CDR2 SVGAGI, per germline. Trimming left V 0 bases short and J 6 bases short, with 15 bases between. CDR3 size: 15 residues. DNA for the CDR3: TGTGCCAGCAGTTACTCGCCGGGAGTATTCGCCGAGCAGTACTTC. Translation: CASSYSPGVFAEQYF.

V gene TRBV7-2 combines with J gene TRBJ2-3; D perhaps matches TRBD2 (5 bases). CDR3 size: 14 residues. Trimming removed 2 bases at V and 4 bases at J, with 10 bases between. Per germline, CDR1 SGHTA and CDR2 FQGNSA. The CDR3, as DNA: TGTGCCAGCAGCTTAACCGGGAATCCAGATACGCAGTATTTT. This gives the protein CASSLTGNPDTQYF.

This rearrangement joins TRBV14 to TRBJ1-1; D is perhaps TRBD1 (6 bases). The CDR3 is 14 residues long. Germline V gives CDR1 SGHDN, CDR2 FVKESK. Trimming cost V 0 bases and J 5 bases, with 10 bases left between them. The CDR3 here is CASSQDAGVTEAFF. CDR3 coding DNA: TGTGCCAGCAGCCAAGATGCAGGGGTAACTGAAGCTTTCTTT.

The V gene is TRBV5-8, the J gene TRBJ2-7, with D perhaps matching TRBD2 (5 bases). The CDR3 has 14 amino acids. With 1 base removed from V and 2 bases from J, the gap between germline ends came to 10 bases. Germline V gene sequence: CDR1 SGHTS, CDR2 YDEGEE. CDR3 sequence reads: CASSLSTGTYEQYF. The CDR3 bases are TGTGCCAGCAGCTTGTCGACGGGGACCTACGAGCAGTACTTC.

This chain connects TRBV6-6 to TRBJ2-2; the D is unclear. The CDR3 sequence is 16 residues long. Germline V gene data show CDR1 as MNHNY and CDR2 as SVGAGI (reference sequence). With 2 bases removed from V and 0 bases from J, the gap between germline ends came to 10 bases. The CDR3 here is CASSYVYGSNTGELFF. The CDR3 coding sequence is TGTGCCAGCAGTTACGTCTATGGGTCGAACACCGGGGAGCTGTTTTTT.

V usage is TRBV11-2 and J usage is TRBJ1-4; D not resolved. Germline CDR1 and CDR2: SGHAT and FQNNGV. V lost 0 bases and J lost 0, with 5 bases in between. This CDR3 region has 15 residues. CDR3 protein: CASSLDQATNEKLFF. DNA for the CDR3: TGTGCCAGCAGCTTAGATCAGGCAACTAATGAAAAACTGTTTTTT.

This rearrangement joins TRBV19 to TRBJ1-1, with D tentatively TRBD1 (5 bases). The CDR3 runs to 16 residues. Deletions cut 6 bases from V and 0 bases from J, with 17 bases between. Germline-derived CDR1 and CDR2 are LNHDA and SQIVND (reference sequence). CDR3: CASRGAVDNMNTEAFF. The CDR3 bases are TGTGCCAGTAGAGGGGCAGTCGATAACATGAACACTGAAGCTTTCTTT.

This clone occurred a few times. V and J are TRBV28 and TRBJ2-1; D is unclear. Germline CDR1 MDHEN, CDR2 SYDVKM. The CDR3 has 15 amino acids. The V gene lost 2 bases and the J gene lost 0 bases, with 8 bases spanning the gap. The CDR3 region is CASSLVGLSYNEQFF. The CDR3 bases are TGTGCCAGCAGTTTAGTCGGCCTCTCCTACAATGAGCAGTTCTTC.

The CDR3 DNA reads TGTGCCAGCTCACCTTACGAAAGCCCCTCTTCTAACTATGGCTACACCTTC. It is translated as CASSPYESPSSNYGYTF. The V and J genes are TRBV18 and TRBJ1-2; D call uncertain. The V gene's germline CDR1 is KGHSH and CDR2 LQKENI. V was pared by 3 bases and J by 0 bases, with 17 bases between. This CDR3 is 17 amino acids long.

This clone was observed a single time. The chain has TRBV29-1 and TRBJ2-1, with D perhaps TRBD1 (6 bases). Trimming took 0 bases from V and 0 from J, leaving 15 bases between them. This CDR3 has 17 residues. CDR1 SQVTM and CDR2 ANQGSEA come from the germline V gene. The CDR3 region has the DNA TGCAGCGTTGAAGAAGAGCCGCCCAGGGGCTCCTACAATGAGCAGTTCTTC. This codes for CSVEEEPPRGSYNEQFF.

V gene TRBV19 combines with J gene TRBJ2-5; 9 nucleotides align to TRBD1. The germline V gene encodes CDR1 LNHDA and CDR2 SQIVND (reference sequence). V gave up 6 bases and J gave up 3 bases; unmatched junction bases: 11. The CDR3 runs 16 residues. CDR3 nucleotides: TGTGCCAGTAGCGCCCCCGGGACAGGGTACGAAGAGACCCAGTACTTC. Amino acids: CASSAPGTGYEETQYF.

This chain links TRBV2 with TRBJ2-1; TRBD2 matches at 9 bases. After removal of 2 bases from V and 4 bases from J, the junction contained 3 bases not matched to a gene. The CDR3 has 15 residues. Germline V CDR1 and CDR2: SNHLY, FYNNEI. In DNA form, the CDR3 reads TGTGCCAGCAGTGAAAAGCGGGGGGTTTACAATGAGCAGTTCTTC. Translation gives CASSEKRGVYNEQFF. The full variable domain, its missing parts supplied by reference TRBV2 and TRBJ2-1, is EPEVTQTPSHQVTQMGQEVILRCVPISNHLYFYWYRQILGQKVEFLVSFYNNEISEKSEIFDDQFSVERPDGSNFTLKIRSTKLEDSAMYFCASSEKRGVYNEQFFGPGTRLTVL.

The chain couples TRBV2 to TRBJ2-7; D is unclear. The CDR3 has 13 amino acids. The germline CDR1 and CDR2 sequences are SNHLY and FYNNEI. V lost 7 bases, J lost 4 bases, and 14 bases lay in between. In DNA form, the CDR3 reads TGTGCCAGCATGGACCTGGTGGGGTACGAGCAGTACTTC. It encodes CASMDLVGYEQYF.

This clone occurred once. The chain carries TRBV10-3 and TRBJ2-3; the match to TRBD2 covers 9 bases. Trimming cost V 0 bases and J 2 bases; bases outside gene matches: 3. This CDR3 is built from 16 residues. Germline loops: CDR1 ENHRY, CDR2 SYGVKD. The CDR3 loop reads CAISESKREDTDTQYF. The CDR3 coding sequence is TGTGCCATCAGTGAGTCGAAGCGGGAGGACACAGATACGCAGTATTTT.

This chain joins TRBV4-3 and TRBJ2-1; 9 bases are a match to TRBD2. CDR3 length: 17 residues. The junction had 5 bases not matched to a gene; V was cut back by 0 bases and J by 2 bases. CDR1 is LGHNA, CDR2 YSLEER, per germline. The CDR3 sequence: CASSQDRSSGTYNEQFF. In nucleotides, the CDR3 is TGCGCCAGCAGCCAAGATCGGTCTAGCGGGACCTACAATGAGCAGTTCTTC.

The chain couples TRBV7-9 to TRBJ2-3, with a weak D call TRBD2 (6 bases). This CDR3 contains 12 residues. CDR1 is SEHNR, CDR2 FQNEAQ, per germline (reference sequence). Trimming stripped 5 bases from V and 3 bases from J, with 6 bases between. In nucleotides, the CDR3 is TGTGCCAGCAGCGCGGGGACAGATACGCAGTATTTT. Its translation is CASSAGTDTQYF.

This CDR3 reads CASSEFSMGSVNYGYTF. The CDR3 DNA sequence: TGTGCCAGCAGTGAATTCTCAATGGGGTCGGTAAACTATGGCTACACCTTC. This rearrangement joins TRBV6-1 to TRBJ1-2; no clear D gene. The ends were cut back, 2 bases at V and 2 bases at J, with 18 bases in the middle. CDR3 size: 17 residues. CDR1 and CDR2 (germline): MNHNS, SASEGT.

The chain employs TRBV11-1 and TRBJ2-7, with D perhaps assigned TRBD1 or TRBD2 (5 bases each). Trimming took off 4 bases at V and 3 bases at J, with 22 bases between the two ends. CDR1 is SGHAT and CDR2 is FQDESV in the germline V gene (reference sequence). CDR3 length: 17 amino acids. The CDR3: CASSSNFGTLDDYEQYF. In DNA form, the CDR3 reads TGTGCCAGCAGCTCCAATTTCGGGACCCTCGATGACTACGAGCAGTACTTC.

This chain links TRBV9 with TRBJ2-7; a weak D match, TRBD1 (6 bases). The CDR3 runs 14 residues. Trimming left V 0 bases short and J 3 bases short, with 10 bases between. The germline V gene has CDR1 SGDLS and CDR2 YYNGEE. CDR3 sequence: CASSVGTGFYEQYF. CDR3 DNA: TGTGCCAGCAGCGTAGGCACAGGGTTCTACGAGCAGTACTTC. Complete variable domain (other parts from reference TRBV9 and TRBJ2-7): DSGVTQTPKHLITATGQRVTLRCSPRSGDLSVYWYQQSLDQGLQFLIQYYNGEERAKGNILERFSAQQFPDLHSELNLSSLELGDSALYFCASSVGTGFYEQYFGPGTRLTVT.